This T cell receptor beta chain was identified in a study of CD8 T cells in Susac syndrome. Random hexamers served to reverse transcribe roughly 0.5 to 1 ug RNA. TCRdb re-called the immunoSEQ multiplex PCR reads with MiXCR, one entry per CDR3 protein. This table has approximately 200,000 distinct CDR3 sequences, 90% to 95% appearing once. The germline V and J ends were trimmed by 4 bases and 6 bases, with 21 bases remaining between them. This CDR3 contains 16 residues. Germline loops: CDR1 SGHRS, CDR2 YFSETQ. The clonotype comes from a human donor with multiple sclerosis. The chain couples TRBV5-1 to TRBJ2-3, with unresolved D. Sequenced: CD8+ T cells from PBMCs. The DNA of the CDR3 is TGCGCCAGCAGCCCCCGAGGAGCAGAACCCTTTGATACGCAGTATTTT. This sequence encodes CASSPRGAEPFDTQYF.